What follows describes a single TCR beta chain. Its antigen is unidentified. Germline values: CDR1 MDHEN, CDR2 SYDVKM. This CDR3 has 13 amino acids. The sample belongs to a study of identical twins. Template switching added a universal primer site; cDNA carried unique molecular identifiers. TCRdb re-analysed the 5' RACE reads in MiXCR, keeping a single row per CDR3 protein. The sample has some 1,600,000 distinct CDR3 sequences; under 35% are singletons. Study results and caveats: There is a chance that invariant MAIT and iNKT cells partially muddied zero-insertion analyses. Cross-sectional statistics underpinned the conclusions; the same donors were not followed. Cord blood's abundant beta clonotypes had fewer insertions, unlike memory repertoires.

V usage is TRBV28 and J usage is TRBJ2-4; D is perhaps TRBD1 (5 bases). The end of the DNA is better explained by TRBJ2-7, so the J call may be wrong. This TCR derives from a newborn girl in good health. The sample consisted of cord blood. Here the CDR3 reads CASSSSFRDEQYF. CDR3 nucleotides: TGTGCCAGCAGTTCATCGTTCAGGGACGAGCAGTACTTC.